This entry features one TCR beta chain sequence. The data belong to a study of blood T cell repertoires in COVID-19. About the research overall: T cells, B-cell-depleted T cells, or PBMCs supplied cDNA or gDNA.

Clones were read by immunoSEQ multiplex PCR, and TCRdb kept only the in-frame ones, dropping some. The top ten clones hold roughly 33% of a sample with about 45,000 clones, 70% to 85% of them seen once. Trimming took off 8 bases at V and 1 base at J, with 14 bases between the two ends. Per the germline V gene, CDR1 is LNHDA and CDR2 is SQIVND (reference sequence). The CDR3 is made up of 14 amino acids. Sequenced material: peripheral blood. The sequence came from a woman older than 75 with acute or convalescent COVID-19. This chain uses TRBV19 with TRBJ1-1, with D uncertain. Here the CDR3 reads CASVKAEWNTEAFF. Here the CDR3 DNA reads TGTGCCAGTGTGAAAGCGGAATGGAACACTGAAGCTTTCTTT.